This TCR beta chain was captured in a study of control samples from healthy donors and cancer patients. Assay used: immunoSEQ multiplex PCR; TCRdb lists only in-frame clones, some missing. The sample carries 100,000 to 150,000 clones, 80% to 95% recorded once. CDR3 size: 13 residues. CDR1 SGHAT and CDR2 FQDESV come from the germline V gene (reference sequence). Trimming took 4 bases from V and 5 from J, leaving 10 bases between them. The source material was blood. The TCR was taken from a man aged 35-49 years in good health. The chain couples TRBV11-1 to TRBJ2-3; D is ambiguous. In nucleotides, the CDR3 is TGTGCCAGCAGCTCCTCCCCCCTAGATACGCAGTATTTT. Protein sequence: CASSSSPLDTQYF. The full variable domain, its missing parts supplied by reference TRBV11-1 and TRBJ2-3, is EAEVAQSPRYKITEKSQAVAFWCDPISGHATLYWYRQILGQGPELLVQFQDESVVDDSQLPKDRFSAERLKGVDSTLKIQPAELGDSAMYLCASSSSPLDTQYFGPGTRLTVL.